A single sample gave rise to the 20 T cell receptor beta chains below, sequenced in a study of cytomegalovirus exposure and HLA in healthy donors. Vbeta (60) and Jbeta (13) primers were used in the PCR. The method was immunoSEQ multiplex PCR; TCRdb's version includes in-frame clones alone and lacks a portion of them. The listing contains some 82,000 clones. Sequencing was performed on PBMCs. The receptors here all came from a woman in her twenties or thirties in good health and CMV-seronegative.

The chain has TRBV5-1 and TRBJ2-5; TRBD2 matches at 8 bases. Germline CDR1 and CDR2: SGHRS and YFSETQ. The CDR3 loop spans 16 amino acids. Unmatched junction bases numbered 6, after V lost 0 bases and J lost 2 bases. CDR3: CASSLAAGGRQETQYF. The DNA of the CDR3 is TGCGCCAGCAGCTTGGCGGCGGGAGGCCGTCAAGAGACCCAGTACTTC.

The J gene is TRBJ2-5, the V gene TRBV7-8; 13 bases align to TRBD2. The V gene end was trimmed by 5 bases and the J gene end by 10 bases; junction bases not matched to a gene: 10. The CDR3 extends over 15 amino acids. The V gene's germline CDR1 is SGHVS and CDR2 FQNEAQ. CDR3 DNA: TGTGCCAGCAGCGGTCGGACTAGCGGGGGAAGTAACCAGTACTTC. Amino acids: CASSGRTSGGSNQYF. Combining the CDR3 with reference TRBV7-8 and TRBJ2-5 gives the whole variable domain GAGVSQSPRYKVAKRGQDVALRCDPISGHVSLFWYQQALGQGPEFLTYFQNEAQLDKSGLPSDRFFAERPEGSVSTLKIQRTQQEDSAVYLCASSGRTSGGSNQYFGPGTRLLVL.

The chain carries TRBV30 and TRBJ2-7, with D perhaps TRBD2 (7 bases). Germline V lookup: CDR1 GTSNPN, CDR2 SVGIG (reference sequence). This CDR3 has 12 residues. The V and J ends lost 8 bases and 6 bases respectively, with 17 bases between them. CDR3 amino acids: CALGGGSREQYF. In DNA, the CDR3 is TGTGCCCTGGGCGGGGGCAGTCGCGAGCAGTACTTC.

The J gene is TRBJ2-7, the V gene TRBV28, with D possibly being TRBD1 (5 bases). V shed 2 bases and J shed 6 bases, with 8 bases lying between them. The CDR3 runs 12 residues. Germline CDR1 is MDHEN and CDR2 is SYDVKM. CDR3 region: CASSLARAEQYF. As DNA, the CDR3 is TGTGCCAGCAGTTTAGCCAGGGCCGAGCAGTACTTC.

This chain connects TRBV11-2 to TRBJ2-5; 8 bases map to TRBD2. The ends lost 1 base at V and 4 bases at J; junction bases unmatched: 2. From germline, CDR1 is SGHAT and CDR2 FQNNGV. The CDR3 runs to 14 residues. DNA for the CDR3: TGTGCCAGCAGCTTAGCGGGGGGGCGAGAGACCCAGTACTTC. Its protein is CASSLAGGRETQYF. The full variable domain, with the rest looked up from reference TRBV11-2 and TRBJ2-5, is EAGVAQSPRYKIIEKRQSVAFWCNPISGHATLYWYQQILGQGPKLLIQFQNNGVVDDSQLPKDRFSAERLKGVDSTLKIQPAKLEDSAVYLCASSLAGGRETQYFGPGTRLLVL.

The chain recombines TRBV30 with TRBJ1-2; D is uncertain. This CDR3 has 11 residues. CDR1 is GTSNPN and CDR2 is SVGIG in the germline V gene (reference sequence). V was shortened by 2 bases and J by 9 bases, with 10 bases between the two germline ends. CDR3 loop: CAWSSGDSYTF. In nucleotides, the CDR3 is TGTGCCTGGAGTTCGGGAGATAGCTACACCTTC.

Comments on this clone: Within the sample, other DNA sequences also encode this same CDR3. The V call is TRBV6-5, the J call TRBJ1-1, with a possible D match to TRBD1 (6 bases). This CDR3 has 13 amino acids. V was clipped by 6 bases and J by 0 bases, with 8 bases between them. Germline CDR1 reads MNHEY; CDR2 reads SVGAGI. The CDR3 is CASRDSMNTEAFF. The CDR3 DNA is TGTGCCAGCAGGGACAGCATGAACACTGAAGCTTTCTTT.

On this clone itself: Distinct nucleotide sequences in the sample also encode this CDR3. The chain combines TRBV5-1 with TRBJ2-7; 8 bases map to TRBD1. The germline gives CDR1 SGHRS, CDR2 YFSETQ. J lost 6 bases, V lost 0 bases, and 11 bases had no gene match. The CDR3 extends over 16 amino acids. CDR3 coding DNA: TGCGCCAGCAGCTTGGTCCAGGGCACAGGGGGTGTCGAGCAGTACTTC. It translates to CASSLVQGTGGVEQYF.

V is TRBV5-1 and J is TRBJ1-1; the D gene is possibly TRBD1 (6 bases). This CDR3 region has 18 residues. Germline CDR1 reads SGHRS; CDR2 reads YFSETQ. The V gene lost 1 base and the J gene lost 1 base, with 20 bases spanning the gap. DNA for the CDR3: TGCGCCAGCAGCTTGAGGTGGGGGCCTAGGTTGGCGAACACTGAAGCTTTCTTT. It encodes CASSLRWGPRLANTEAFF.

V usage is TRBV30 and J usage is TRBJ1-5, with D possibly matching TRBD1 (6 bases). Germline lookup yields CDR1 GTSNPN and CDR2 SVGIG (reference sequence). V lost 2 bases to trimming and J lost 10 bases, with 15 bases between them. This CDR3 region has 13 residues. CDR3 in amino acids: CAWSSGDLGPQHF. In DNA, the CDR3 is TGTGCCTGGAGTTCAGGGGACCTCGGACCCCAGCATTTT. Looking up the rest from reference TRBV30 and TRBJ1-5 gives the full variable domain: SQTIHQWPATLVQPVGSPLSLECTVEGTSNPNLYWYRQAAGRGLQLLFYSVGIGQISSEVPQNLSASRPQDRQFILSSKKLLLSDSGFYLCAWSSGDLGPQHFGDGTRLSIL.

Written as DNA, the CDR3 is TGCGCCAGCAGCCAAGATTTAGAGGACACTGAAGCTTTCTTT. Translated: CASSQDLEDTEAFF. This sequence joins TRBV4-1 and TRBJ1-1; D unclear. The CDR3 totals 14 residues. Germline V gives CDR1 MGHRA, CDR2 YSYEKL. V was clipped by 0 bases and J by 3 bases, with 8 bases between them.

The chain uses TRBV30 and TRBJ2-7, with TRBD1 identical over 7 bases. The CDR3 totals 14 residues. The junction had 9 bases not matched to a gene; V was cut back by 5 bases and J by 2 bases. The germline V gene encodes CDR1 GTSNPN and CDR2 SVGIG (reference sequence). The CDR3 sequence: CAWGTTGKPYEQYF. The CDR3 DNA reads TGTGCCTGGGGCACGACAGGGAAACCCTACGAGCAGTACTTC.

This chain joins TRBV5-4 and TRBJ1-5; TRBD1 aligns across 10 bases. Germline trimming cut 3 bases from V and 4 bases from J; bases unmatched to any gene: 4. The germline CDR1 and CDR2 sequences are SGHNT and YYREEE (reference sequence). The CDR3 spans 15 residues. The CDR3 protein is CASSYGTGENQPQHF. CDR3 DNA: TGTGCCAGCAGCTATGGGACAGGGGAGAATCAGCCCCAGCATTTT.

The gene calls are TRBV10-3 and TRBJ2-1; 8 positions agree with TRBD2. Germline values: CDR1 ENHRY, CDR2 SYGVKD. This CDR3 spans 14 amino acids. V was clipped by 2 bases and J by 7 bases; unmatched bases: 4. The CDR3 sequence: CAISERGGWNEQFF. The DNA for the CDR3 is TGTGCCATCAGTGAGCGGGGGGGCTGGAATGAGCAGTTCTTC.

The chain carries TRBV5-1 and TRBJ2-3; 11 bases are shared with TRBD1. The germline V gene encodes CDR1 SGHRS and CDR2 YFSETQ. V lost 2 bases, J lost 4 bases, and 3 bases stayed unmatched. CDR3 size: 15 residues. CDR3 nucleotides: TGCGCCAGCAGCTTAGAGGACAGGGGGCCAGATACGCAGTATTTT. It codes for CASSLEDRGPDTQYF.

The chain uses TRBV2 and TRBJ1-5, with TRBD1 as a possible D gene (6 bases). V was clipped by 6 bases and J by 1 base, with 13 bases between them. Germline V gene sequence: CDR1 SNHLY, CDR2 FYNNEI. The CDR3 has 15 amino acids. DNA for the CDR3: TGTGCCAGCAGCTCCGACAGGCAGAGCAATCAGCCCCAGCATTTT. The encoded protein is CASSSDRQSNQPQHF.

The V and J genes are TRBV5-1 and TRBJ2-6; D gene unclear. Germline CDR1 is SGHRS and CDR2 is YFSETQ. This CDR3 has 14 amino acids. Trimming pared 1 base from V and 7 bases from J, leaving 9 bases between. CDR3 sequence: CASSLTTFANVLTF. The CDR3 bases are TGCGCCAGCAGCTTGACAACCTTCGCCAACGTCCTGACTTTC.

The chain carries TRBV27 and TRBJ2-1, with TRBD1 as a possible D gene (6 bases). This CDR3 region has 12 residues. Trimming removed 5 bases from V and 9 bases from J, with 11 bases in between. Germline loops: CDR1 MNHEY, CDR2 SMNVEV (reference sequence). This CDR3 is CASSLGGSEQFF. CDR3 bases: TGTGCCAGCAGTCTAGGGGGTAGTGAGCAGTTCTTC.

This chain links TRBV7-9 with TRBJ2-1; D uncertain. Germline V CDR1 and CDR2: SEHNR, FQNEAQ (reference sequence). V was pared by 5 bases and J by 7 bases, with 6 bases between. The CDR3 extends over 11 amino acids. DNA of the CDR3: TGTGCCAGCAGCCAAGCAAATGAGCAGTTCTTC. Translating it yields CASSQANEQFF. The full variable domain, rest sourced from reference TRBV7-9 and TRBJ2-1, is DTGVSQNPRHKITKRGQNVTFRCDPISEHNRLYWYRQTLGQGPEFLTYFQNEAQLEKSRLLSDRFSAERPKGSFSTLEIQRTEQGDSAMYLCASSQANEQFFGPGTRLTVL.

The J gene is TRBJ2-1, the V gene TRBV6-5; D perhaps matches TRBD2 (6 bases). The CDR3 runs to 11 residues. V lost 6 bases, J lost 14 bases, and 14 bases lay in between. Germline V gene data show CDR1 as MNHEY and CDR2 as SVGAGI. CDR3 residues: CASSRGTAKFF. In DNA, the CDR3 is TGTGCCAGCAGCCGCGGGACGGCGAAGTTCTTC.